Listed here is a single T cell receptor beta chain. The V gene lost 7 bases and the J gene lost 10 bases, with 11 bases spanning the gap. The V gene's germline CDR1 is GTSNPN and CDR2 SVGIG (reference sequence). CDR3 length: 10 residues. This record comes from a study of shared clonotypes between healthy human individuals. Overall study context: Per donor, three plates held CD4 naive cells, three held CD4 memory, two held CD8 naive and one held CD8 memory.

Selected positively for CCR7 and CD45RO-negative, naive CD8 cells excluded terminally differentiated effector memory CD45RA+ cells. The method was immunoSEQ multiplex PCR; TCRdb's version includes in-frame clones alone and lacks a portion of them. Among some 2 million clones, about 94% were seen once, and the ten largest hold roughly 1%. The sequence came from a man aged 18 to 30 in good health. What was sequenced was naive CD8+ T cells sorted from blood. This rearrangement joins TRBV30 to TRBJ1-3; the D is unclear. The CDR3 DNA reads as TGTGCCTACCGAGAAGGGACCATATATTTT. This encodes CAYREGTIYF.